Presented here are 5 T cell receptor beta chains from one specimen sequenced in a study of blood T cell repertoires in COVID-19. Data came from immunoSEQ multiplex PCR; TCRdb stores just in-frame clones and leaves some out. The table includes 490,000 or so clones, 80% to 90% detected once. Specimen: PBMCs or T cells enriched from blood (not recorded which). These receptors all come from a woman aged 55-70 years who had recovered from COVID-19.

The chain uses TRBV7-2 and TRBJ2-2, with TRBD1 matching over 9 bases. V shed 5 bases, J shed 3 bases, and the junction held 4 bases outside the gene matches. Germline V CDR1 and CDR2: SGHTA, FQGNSA. There are 15 residues in the CDR3. The CDR3 loop is CASSPQGADTGELFF. In nucleotides, the CDR3 is TGTGCCAGCAGCCCACAGGGGGCGGACACCGGGGAGCTGTTTTTT.

This sequence joins TRBV9 and TRBJ2-1; D perhaps matches TRBD1 (6 bases). This CDR3 has 15 residues. The V and J ends lost 4 bases and 2 bases respectively, with 13 bases between them. CDR1 and CDR2 (germline): SGDLS, YYNGEE. DNA for the CDR3: TGTGCCAGCAGCACCACTACAGGGACCTACAATGAGCAGTTCTTC. This gives the protein CASSTTTGTYNEQFF.

The rearrangement uses TRBV19 and TRBJ2-1; 9 positions match TRBD1. This CDR3 spans 17 amino acids. Per germline, CDR1 LNHDA and CDR2 SQIVND (reference sequence). V trimming: 6 bases; J trimming: 3 bases; junction bases outside the gene matches: 12. This CDR3 is CASSPYLGQGNYNEQFF. The CDR3 nucleotides read TGTGCCAGTAGCCCATACCTCGGACAGGGGAACTACAATGAGCAGTTCTTC.

The chain links TRBV9 to TRBJ2-7; the match to TRBD1 covers 8 bases. This CDR3 has 15 residues. V shed 3 bases, J shed 1 base, and the junction held 6 bases outside the gene matches. Germline V gives CDR1 SGDLS, CDR2 YYNGEE. The CDR3 DNA is TGTGCCAGCAGCGCAGGACAGGGAGTTTCCTACGAGCAGTACTTC. This translates into CASSAGQGVSYEQYF.

This chain connects TRBV4-1 to TRBJ1-1; tentatively, D is TRBD1 (6 bases). Deletions cut 1 base from V and 6 bases from J, with 15 bases between. Germline CDR1 and CDR2: MGHRA and YSYEKL. This CDR3 has 15 amino acids. The CDR3 region is CASSQVMGTSSEAFF. Here the CDR3 DNA reads TGCGCCAGCAGCCAAGTAATGGGGACATCCTCTGAAGCTTTCTTT.